This T cell receptor (beta chain) derives from a study of blood T cell repertoires in COVID-19. This table comes from immunoSEQ multiplex PCR, and its TCRdb copy is limited to in-frame clones, with some not included. The sample has 150,000 to 200,000 clones, approximately 88% seen once; the top ten hold less than 6.5%. V shed 4 bases and J 2 bases; nucleotides not matched to a gene: 5. This CDR3 region has 16 residues. Germline CDR1 and CDR2: LNHDA and SQIVND (reference sequence). The chain employs TRBV19 and TRBJ2-6, with 7 bases that match TRBD1. Sequencing was performed on peripheral blood. This receptor was identified in a human donor in a cohort sampled during active COVID-19. The CDR3 here is CASSTAGGTGANVLTF. Here the CDR3 DNA reads TGTGCCAGTAGTACGGCAGGGGGAACTGGGGCCAACGTCCTGACTTTC.